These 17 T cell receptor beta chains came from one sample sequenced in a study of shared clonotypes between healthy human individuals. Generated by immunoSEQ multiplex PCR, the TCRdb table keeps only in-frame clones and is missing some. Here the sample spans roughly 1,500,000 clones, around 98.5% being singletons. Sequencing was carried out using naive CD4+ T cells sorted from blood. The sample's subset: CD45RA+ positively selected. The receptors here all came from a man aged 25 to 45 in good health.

The CDR3 reads CASSRDTSSSYEQYF. Here the CDR3 DNA reads TGCGCCAGCAGCCGGGACACTTCAAGCTCCTACGAGCAGTACTTC. The chain is built from TRBV5-1 and TRBJ2-7, with D possibly matching TRBD1 (6 bases). CDR1 SGHRS and CDR2 YFSETQ come from the germline V gene. The CDR3 runs 15 residues. The V and J ends lost 4 bases and 0 bases respectively, with 14 bases between them.

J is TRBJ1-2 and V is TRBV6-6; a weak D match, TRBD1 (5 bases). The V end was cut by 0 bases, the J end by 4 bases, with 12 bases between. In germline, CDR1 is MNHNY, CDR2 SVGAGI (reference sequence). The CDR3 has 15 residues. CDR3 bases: TGTGCCAGCAGTTACTCGTATGGTGACAGCTATGGCTACACCTTC. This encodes CASSYSYGDSYGYTF.

CDR3 bases: TGTGCCAGCAGCTTGAGATTAGGGTCCACTGAAGCTTTCTTT. Amino acids: CASSLRLGSTEAFF. The chain combines TRBV5-4 with TRBJ1-1; D gene unclear. Deletions cut 1 base from V and 4 bases from J, with 11 bases between. Germline CDR1 and CDR2: SGHNT and YYREEE (reference sequence). The CDR3 is 14 residues long.

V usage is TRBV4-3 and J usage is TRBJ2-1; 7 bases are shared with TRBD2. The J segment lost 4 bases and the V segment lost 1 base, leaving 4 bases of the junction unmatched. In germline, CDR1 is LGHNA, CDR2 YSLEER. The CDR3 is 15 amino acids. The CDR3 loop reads CASSQASGSYNEQFF. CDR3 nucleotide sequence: TGCGCCAGCAGCCAAGCTAGCGGATCTTACAATGAGCAGTTCTTC.

CDR3 loop: CASSERTEWYNQPQHF. The CDR3 DNA reads TGTGCCAGCAGTGAAAGGACGGAATGGTACAATCAGCCCCAGCATTTT. This chain connects TRBV6-1 to TRBJ1-5; D gene ambiguous. The germline V gene encodes CDR1 MNHNS and CDR2 SASEGT. Trimming shortened V by 2 bases and J by 3 bases, and 14 bases separated the two germline ends. The CDR3 contains 16 residues.

This CDR3 is CASSRNDGPNTEAFF. The CDR3 DNA reads TGCGCCAGCAGCCGTAACGACGGGCCTAACACTGAAGCTTTCTTT. The V and J genes are TRBV5-1 and TRBJ1-1; unclear D gene. The CDR3 has 15 amino acids. Germline-derived CDR1 and CDR2 are SGHRS and YFSETQ. V shed 4 bases and J shed 2 bases, with 15 bases lying between them.

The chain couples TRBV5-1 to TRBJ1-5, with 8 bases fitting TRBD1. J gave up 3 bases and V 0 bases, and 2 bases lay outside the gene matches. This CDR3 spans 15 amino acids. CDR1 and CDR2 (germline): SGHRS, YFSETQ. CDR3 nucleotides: TGCGCCAGCAGCTTGGGGACAGGGAACAATCAGCCCCAGCATTTT. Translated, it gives CASSLGTGNNQPQHF.

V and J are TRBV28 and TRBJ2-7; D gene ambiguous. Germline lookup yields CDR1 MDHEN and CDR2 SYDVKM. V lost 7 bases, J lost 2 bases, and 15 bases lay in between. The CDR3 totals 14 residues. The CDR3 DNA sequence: TGTGCCAGCACGGAATTGGGCACCACCTACGAGCAGTACTTC. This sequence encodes CASTELGTTYEQYF.

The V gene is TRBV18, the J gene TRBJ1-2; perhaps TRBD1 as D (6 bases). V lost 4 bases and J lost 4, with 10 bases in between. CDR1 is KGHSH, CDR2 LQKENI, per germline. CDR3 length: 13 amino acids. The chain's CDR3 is CASSQGDFYGYTF. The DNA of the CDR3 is TGTGCCAGCTCACAGGGGGACTTCTATGGCTACACCTTC.

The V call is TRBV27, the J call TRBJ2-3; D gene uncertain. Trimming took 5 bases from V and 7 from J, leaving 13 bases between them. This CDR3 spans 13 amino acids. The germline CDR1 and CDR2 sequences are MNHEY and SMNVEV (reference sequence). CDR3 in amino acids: CASSPSAPYTQYF. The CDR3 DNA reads TGTGCCAGCAGTCCCTCGGCCCCTTATACGCAGTATTTT.

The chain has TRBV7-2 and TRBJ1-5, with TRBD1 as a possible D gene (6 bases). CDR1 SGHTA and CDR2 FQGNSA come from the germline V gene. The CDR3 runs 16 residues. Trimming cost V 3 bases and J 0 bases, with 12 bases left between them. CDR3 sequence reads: CASSLGHSDSNQPQHF. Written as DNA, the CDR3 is TGTGCCAGCAGCTTGGGACATTCCGATAGCAATCAGCCCCAGCATTTT.

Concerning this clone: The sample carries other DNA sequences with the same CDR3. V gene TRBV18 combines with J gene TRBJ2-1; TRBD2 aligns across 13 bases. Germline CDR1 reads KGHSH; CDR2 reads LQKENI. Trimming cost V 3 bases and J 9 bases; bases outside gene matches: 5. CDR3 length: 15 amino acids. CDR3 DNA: TGTGCCAGCTCACCTACTAGCGGGAGGGCCGGTGAGCAGTTCTTC. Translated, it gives CASSPTSGRAGEQFF.

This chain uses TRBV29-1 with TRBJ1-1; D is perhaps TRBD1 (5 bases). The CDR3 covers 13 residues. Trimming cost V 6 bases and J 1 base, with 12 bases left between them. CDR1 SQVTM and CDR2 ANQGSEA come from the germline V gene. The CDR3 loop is CSVQRQGNTEAFF. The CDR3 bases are TGCAGCGTCCAACGGCAGGGGAACACTGAAGCTTTCTTT.

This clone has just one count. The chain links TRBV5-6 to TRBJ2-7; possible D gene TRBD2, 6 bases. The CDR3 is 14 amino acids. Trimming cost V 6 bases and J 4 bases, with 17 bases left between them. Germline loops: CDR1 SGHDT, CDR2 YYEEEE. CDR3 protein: CASTTGTSRYEQYF. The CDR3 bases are TGTGCCAGCACCACCGGGACTTCAAGGTACGAGCAGTACTTC.

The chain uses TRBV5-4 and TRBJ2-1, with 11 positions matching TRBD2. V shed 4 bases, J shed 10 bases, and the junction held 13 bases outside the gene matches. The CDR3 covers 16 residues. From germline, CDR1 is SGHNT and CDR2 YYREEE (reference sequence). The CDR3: CASSKGTSGDLGEQFF. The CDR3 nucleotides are TGTGCCAGCAGCAAGGGGACTAGCGGAGATCTAGGGGAGCAGTTCTTC.

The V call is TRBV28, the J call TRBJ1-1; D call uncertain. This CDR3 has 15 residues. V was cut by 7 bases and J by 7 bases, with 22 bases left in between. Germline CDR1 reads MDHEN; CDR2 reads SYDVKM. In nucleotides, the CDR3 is TGTGCCAGCATCGGTTCGCAGGTTAGAATTAATGAAGCTTTCTTT. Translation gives CASIGSQVRINEAFF.

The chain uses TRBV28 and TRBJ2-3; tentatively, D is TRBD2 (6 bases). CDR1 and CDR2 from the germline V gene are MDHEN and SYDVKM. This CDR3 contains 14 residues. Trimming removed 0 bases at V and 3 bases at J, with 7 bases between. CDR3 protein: CASSLWGGTDTQYF. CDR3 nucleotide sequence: TGTGCCAGCAGTTTATGGGGGGGTACAGATACGCAGTATTTT.